These 32 T cell receptor beta chains originate from one sample sequenced in a study of cytomegalovirus exposure and HLA in healthy donors. The PCR contained 60 Vbeta and 13 Jbeta primers. Sequencing was performed with immunoSEQ multiplex PCR; in TCRdb, only in-frame clones are kept and a portion is missing. The sample records around 64,000 clones, roughly 88% being singletons. The sample consisted of PBMCs. These receptors were taken from a woman in her twenties or thirties in good health and CMV-seronegative.

The CDR3: CASSQSRRSGTNTDTQYF. For the CDR3, the DNA is TGTGCCAGCAGCCAGTCTCGCCGGTCCGGGACTAACACAGATACGCAGTATTTT. The chain joins TRBV4-2 to TRBJ2-3, with 7 bases matching TRBD2. V dropped 3 bases and J dropped 2; count of bases not matched to a gene: 14. This CDR3 contains 18 residues. The germline CDR1 and CDR2 sequences are LGHNA and YNFKEQ.

V and J are TRBV7-3 and TRBJ2-3; 9 bases agree with TRBD2. Unmatched junction bases numbered 8, after V lost 2 bases and J lost 5 bases. CDR3 length equals 16 residues. CDR1 and CDR2 (germline): SGHTA, FQGTGA. Here the CDR3 reads CASSLGGPSGVDTQYF. CDR3 DNA sequence: TGTGCCAGCAGCTTAGGGGGCCCTAGCGGGGTAGATACGCAGTATTTT.

This chain joins TRBV7-2 and TRBJ2-7; D remains unclear. Germline CDR1 SGHTA, CDR2 FQGNSA. There are 14 residues in the CDR3. V lost 1 base and J 0 bases, leaving 7 bases between the germline ends. The CDR3: CASSLDRFSYEQYF. The DNA of the CDR3 is TGTGCCAGCAGCTTAGATCGGTTCTCCTACGAGCAGTACTTC.

The chain uses TRBV29-1 and TRBJ2-5; 7 bases line up with TRBD2. The germline V gene has CDR1 SQVTM and CDR2 ANQGSEA. Trimming took 4 bases from V and 5 from J; bases not matched to a gene: 1. The CDR3 is 11 residues long. Here the CDR3 DNA reads TGCAGCGTTGGGGAGGGCGAGACCCAGTACTTC. Amino acids: CSVGEGETQYF. Variable domain in full (rest from reference TRBV29-1 and TRBJ2-5): SAVISQKPSRDICQRGTSLTIQCQVDSQVTMMFWYRQQPGQSLTLIATANQGSEATYESGFVIDKFPISRPNLTFSTLTVSNMSPEDSSIYLCSVGEGETQYFGPGTRLLVL.

This chain links TRBV9 with TRBJ2-3; 7 bases map to TRBD2. The CDR3 consists of 16 residues. The V and J ends lost 3 bases and 1 base, in that order; junction bases with no gene match: 8. Germline CDR1 reads SGDLS; CDR2 reads YYNGEE. The chain's CDR3 is CASSANLAEGTDTQYF. The CDR3 DNA sequence: TGTGCCAGCAGCGCGAACCTAGCGGAGGGCACAGATACGCAGTATTTT.

This sequence joins TRBV27 and TRBJ2-2; TRBD2 aligns across 14 bases. The CDR3 covers 17 residues. The V gene end was trimmed by 3 bases and the J gene end by 4 bases; junction bases not matched to a gene: 4. Looked up from germline, CDR1 is MNHEY and CDR2 is SMNVEV (reference sequence). Written as DNA, the CDR3 is TGTGCCAGCAGTTTGGGACTAGCGGGAGTGGGCACCGGGGAGCTGTTTTTT. As protein: CASSLGLAGVGTGELFF.

This chain uses TRBV7-6 with TRBJ2-7; D gene unclear. The V gene's germline CDR1 is SGHVS and CDR2 FNYEAQ. V lost 3 bases, J lost 5 bases, and 17 bases lay in between. The CDR3 runs 15 residues. The CDR3 reads CASSFSQVYRDEQYF. CDR3 nucleotides: TGTGCCAGCAGCTTCAGCCAGGTATACAGAGACGAGCAGTACTTC.

The J gene is TRBJ1-1, the V gene TRBV30; 9 bases align to TRBD1. Germline CDR1 GTSNPN, CDR2 SVGIG (reference sequence). V lost 0 bases to trimming and J lost 3 bases; unmatched junction nucleotides: 17. This CDR3 has 19 amino acids. CDR3 protein: CAWSVRARDREPGHTEAFF. The DNA of the CDR3 is TGTGCCTGGAGTGTAAGGGCCCGGGACAGGGAACCAGGGCACACTGAAGCTTTCTTT. The entire variable domain, with the rest obtained from reference TRBV30 and TRBJ1-1, is as follows: SQTIHQWPATLVQPVGSPLSLECTVEGTSNPNLYWYRQAAGRGLQLLFYSVGIGQISSEVPQNLSASRPQDRQFILSSKKLLLSDSGFYLCAWSVRARDREPGHTEAFFGQGTRLTVV.

The rearrangement uses TRBV28 and TRBJ1-3; 7 positions match TRBD1. CDR3 length equals 16 residues. J lost 0 bases, V lost 4 bases, and 6 bases had no gene match. Germline V gene data show CDR1 as MDHEN and CDR2 as SYDVKM. The CDR3 DNA reads TGTGCCAGCAGTTCCGCCTACAGGGGCTCTGGAAACACCATATATTTT. Its translation: CASSSAYRGSGNTIYF.

The rearrangement joins TRBV2 to TRBJ2-5; 7 bases fit TRBD2. The CDR3 runs 15 residues. The germline gives CDR1 SNHLY, CDR2 FYNNEI. Trimming cost V 1 base and J 5 bases; bases outside gene matches: 7. CDR3 residues: CASSEVTSTTETQYF. As DNA, the CDR3 is TGTGCCAGCAGTGAAGTGACTAGCACAACGGAGACCCAGTACTTC.

This clone was seen just once. This chain joins TRBV7-8 and TRBJ2-1, with 12 bases aligning to TRBD2. J was trimmed by 5 bases and V by 5 bases; bases with no gene match: 7. This CDR3 region has 16 residues. Germline V gene data show CDR1 as SGHVS and CDR2 as FQNEAQ. CDR3 coding DNA: TGTGCCAGCAGCCTGAGACTAGCGGGAGAGGACAATGAGCAGTTCTTC. This codes for CASSLRLAGEDNEQFF.

The genes are TRBV20-1 and TRBJ1-2; 7 bases match TRBD1. From germline, CDR1 is DFQATT and CDR2 SNEGSKA (reference sequence). CDR3 length equals 11 residues. The ends lost 6 bases at V and 4 bases at J; junction bases unmatched: 2. Here the CDR3 reads CSAGQVYGYTF. The CDR3 bases are TGCAGTGCAGGACAGGTCTATGGCTACACCTTC.

The chain combines TRBV28 with TRBJ1-2, with no clear D. Germline V gene sequence: CDR1 MDHEN, CDR2 SYDVKM. The CDR3 has 12 amino acids. Trimming removed 6 bases at V and 5 bases at J, with 10 bases between. DNA of the CDR3: TGTGCCAGCAGCCGTTCAGGTTATGGCTACACCTTC. It is translated as CASSRSGYGYTF.

J is TRBJ2-3 and V is TRBV7-3; D is possibly TRBD1 (5 bases). CDR1 is SGHTA and CDR2 is FQGTGA in the germline V gene. V lost 2 bases to trimming and J lost 2 bases, with 11 bases between them. The CDR3 is made up of 15 amino acids. This CDR3 is CASSLWGGNTDTQYF. The DNA of the CDR3 is TGTGCCAGCAGCTTATGGGGCGGAAACACAGATACGCAGTATTTT.

The J gene is TRBJ2-4, the V gene TRBV7-9, with D unresolved. The germline V gene encodes CDR1 SEHNR and CDR2 FQNEAQ (reference sequence). The ends were cut back, 7 bases at V and 9 bases at J, with 16 bases in the middle. CDR3 length equals 13 residues. CDR3 sequence (DNA): TGTGCCAGCACCCCACGCTCAGGCAGCATTCAGTACTTC. Amino acid sequence: CASTPRSGSIQYF.

The V call is TRBV28, the J call TRBJ1-1, with 9 bases matching TRBD1. J was trimmed by 10 bases and V by 6 bases; bases with no gene match: 9. The CDR3 has 13 amino acids. Per germline, CDR1 MDHEN and CDR2 SYDVKM. CDR3 sequence: CASRRTGEGRAFF. In nucleotides, the CDR3 is TGTGCCAGCAGACGGACAGGGGAGGGACGAGCTTTCTTT.

CDR3 nucleotides: TGTGCCAGCAGTCTACAGGTCGGGAGCAATCAGCCCCAGCATTTT. This gives the protein CASSLQVGSNQPQHF. This rearrangement joins TRBV28 to TRBJ1-5, with D perhaps matching TRBD1 (5 bases). The germline V gene encodes CDR1 MDHEN and CDR2 SYDVKM. This CDR3 is 15 amino acids long. V was pared by 5 bases and J by 1 base, with 12 bases between.

The V and J genes are TRBV19 and TRBJ1-2; perhaps TRBD1 as D (6 bases). The CDR3 is made up of 14 amino acids. V was cut by 5 bases and J by 6 bases, with 16 bases left in between. The germline gives CDR1 LNHDA, CDR2 SQIVND (reference sequence). This CDR3 reads CASSRPWGLDGYTF. The DNA of the CDR3 is TGTGCCAGTAGTCGCCCGTGGGGGCTCGATGGCTACACCTTC.

This chain joins TRBV5-1 and TRBJ2-5; D may be TRBD1 (6 bases). The CDR3 is 16 residues long. V was trimmed by 1 base and J by 6 bases, leaving 19 bases between them. CDR1 and CDR2 from the germline V gene are SGHRS and YFSETQ. The CDR3 here is CASSLSDPGQSQTQYF. CDR3 coding DNA: TGCGCCAGCAGCTTGTCGGATCCCGGACAGAGCCAGACCCAGTACTTC. The full variable domain, in which reference TRBV5-1 and TRBJ2-5 provide the parts outside the CDR3, is KAGVTQTPRYLIKTRGQQVTLSCSPISGHRSVSWYQQTPGQGLQFLFEYFSETQRNKGNFPGRFSGRQFSNSRSEMNVSTLELGDSALYLCASSLSDPGQSQTQYFGPGTRLLVL.

This sequence joins TRBV7-2 and TRBJ2-1; D is unresolved. The CDR3 length is 11 residues. The V end was cut by 3 bases, the J end by 8 bases, with 5 bases between. Germline assignment: CDR1 SGHTA and CDR2 FQGNSA. CDR3 in DNA: TGTGCCAGCAGCTTTAGCTATGAGCAGTTCTTC. As protein: CASSFSYEQFF. Full variable domain (missing parts from reference TRBV7-2 and TRBJ2-1): GAGVSQSPSNKVTEKGKDVELRCDPISGHTALYWYRQSLGQGLEFLIYFQGNSAPDKSGLPSDRFSAERTGGSVSTLTIQRTQQEDSAVYLCASSFSYEQFFGPGTRLTVL.

The rearrangement uses TRBV19 and TRBJ1-4; TRBD1 is a possible D gene (6 bases). Trimming cost V 0 bases and J 2 bases, with 13 bases left between them. The CDR3 runs 17 residues. Germline CDR1 reads LNHDA; CDR2 reads SQIVND (reference sequence). CDR3 in DNA: TGTGCCAGTAGTATAGAGGGGGCTTACGAGACTAATGAAAAACTGTTTTTT. Translated: CASSIEGAYETNEKLFF. The entire variable domain, with the rest obtained from reference TRBV19 and TRBJ1-4, is as follows: DGGITQSPKYLFRKEGQNVTLSCEQNLNHDAMYWYRQDPGQGLRLIYYSQIVNDFQKGDIAEGYSVSREKKESFPLTVTSAQKNPTAFYLCASSIEGAYETNEKLFFGSGTQLSVL.

The chain combines TRBV4-3 with TRBJ1-1, with 8 bases aligning to TRBD1. There are 14 residues in the CDR3. The V and J ends lost 1 base and 4 bases, in that order; junction bases with no gene match: 2. In germline, CDR1 is LGHNA, CDR2 YSLEER. The CDR3 DNA is TGCGCCAGCAGCCAAGCGGACAGGGTCACTGAAGCTTTCTTT. This codes for CASSQADRVTEAFF.

The rearrangement uses TRBV9 and TRBJ1-3; no clear D gene. Germline lookup yields CDR1 SGDLS and CDR2 YYNGEE. The V gene lost 4 bases and the J gene lost 4 bases, with 9 bases spanning the gap. The CDR3 length is 13 residues. The DNA for the CDR3 is TGTGCCAGCAGCCGAGCCCCCGGAAACACCATATATTTT. Translation: CASSRAPGNTIYF. The complete variable domain, with remaining parts taken from reference TRBV9 and TRBJ1-3, reads DSGVTQTPKHLITATGQRVTLRCSPRSGDLSVYWYQQSLDQGLQFLIQYYNGEERAKGNILERFSAQQFPDLHSELNLSSLELGDSALYFCASSRAPGNTIYFGEGSWLTVV.

This rearrangement joins TRBV2 to TRBJ2-5; D may be TRBD2 (6 bases). CDR1 and CDR2 from the germline V gene are SNHLY and FYNNEI. The CDR3 runs to 15 residues. Trimming removed 3 bases at V and 5 bases at J, with 16 bases between. The CDR3 DNA is TGTGCCAGCAGTGATAGGCGGGGCAGGGTCGAGACCCAGTACTTC. Encoded protein: CASSDRRGRVETQYF.

The CDR3 is CASSSLAGGLNEQFF. CDR3 nucleotide sequence: TGTGCCAGCAGTTCGCTTGCGGGAGGCCTCAATGAGCAGTTCTTC. The chain has TRBV6-1 and TRBJ2-1, with 8 bases aligning to TRBD2. The germline CDR1 and CDR2 sequences are MNHNS and SASEGT. The CDR3 runs to 15 residues. The V segment lost 5 bases and the J segment 6 bases; nucleotides outside the gene matches: 9.

The chain uses TRBV14 and TRBJ1-2; 7 nucleotides align to TRBD1. Germline V gives CDR1 SGHDN, CDR2 FVKESK. Trimming cost V 5 bases and J 1 base; bases outside gene matches: 13. This CDR3 comprises 17 residues. CDR3 protein: CASSFRRTGSLNYGYTF. For the CDR3, the DNA is TGTGCCAGCAGCTTCCGAAGGACAGGCTCCCTTAACTATGGCTACACCTTC.

This clone was counted once. The rearrangement joins TRBV27 to TRBJ2-2, with 9 bases matching TRBD1. V shed 6 bases, J shed 6 bases, and the junction held 8 bases outside the gene matches. Germline CDR1 and CDR2: MNHEY and SMNVEV (reference sequence). This CDR3 contains 15 residues. As DNA, the CDR3 is TGTGCCAGCAGACATGGACAGGGGATCCCCGGGGAGCTGTTTTTT. Its protein product is CASRHGQGIPGELFF.

In nucleotides, the CDR3 is TGTGCCAGCAGCCAAGGAGGGCCTACGGCGGCTTTCTTT. Protein product: CASSQGGPTAAFF. The chain couples TRBV14 to TRBJ1-1; no firm D call. From germline, CDR1 is SGHDN and CDR2 FVKESK. Deletions cut 1 base from V and 11 bases from J, with 14 bases between. This CDR3 has 13 residues.

This sequence joins TRBV7-3 and TRBJ2-1, with D perhaps TRBD1 (5 bases). There are 15 residues in the CDR3. V was clipped by 1 base and J by 4 bases, with 11 bases between them. The germline CDR1 and CDR2 sequences are SGHTA and FQGTGA. This CDR3 is CASSLRGGNYNEQFF. Here the CDR3 DNA reads TGTGCCAGCAGCTTAAGGGGCGGAAATTACAATGAGCAGTTCTTC.

The V and J genes are TRBV4-1 and TRBJ1-1, with 7 bases that match TRBD1. Trimming cost V 3 bases and J 7 bases; bases outside gene matches: 14. Per germline, CDR1 MGHRA and CDR2 YSYEKL. The CDR3 covers 16 residues. The CDR3 reads CASSHSRDSRPSEAFF. Written as DNA, the CDR3 is TGCGCCAGCAGCCATTCTAGGGACAGCCGTCCGAGTGAAGCTTTCTTT.

The J gene is TRBJ1-1, the V gene TRBV7-2, with TRBD1 matching 7 bases. The CDR3 has 14 amino acids. Germline CDR1 SGHTA, CDR2 FQGNSA. The trim removed 5 bases at V and 6 bases at J, leaving 9 bases unmatched. The CDR3 DNA is TGTGCCAGCAGCCCCCGGACAGGCGGCGCTGAAGCTTTCTTT. The encoded protein is CASSPRTGGAEAFF.

About this clone itself: One end of the junction is discordant with germline, which a read error may explain. V and J are TRBV7-2 and TRBJ1-5; no clear D. CDR1 SGHTA and CDR2 FQGNSA come from the germline V gene. CDR3 length equals 14 residues. The CDR3 is CANSLRSSNQPQHF. For the CDR3, the DNA is TGTGCCAACAGCCTGAGGTCTAGCAATCAGCCCCAGCATTTT.